Listed below are T cell receptor beta chains from one sample, sequenced in a study of response to subunit inactivated influenza vaccine. TCRdb passed the RT-PCR reads through MiXCR, listing each CDR3 protein once. Of 500,000 to 550,000 distinct CDR3 sequences in the sample, 7.6% were seen once. The source was PBMCs from blood, collected about 24 months after vaccination. These receptor sequences come from a man aged 45 to 70 who received an inactivated influenza vaccine. The CDR3 runs from the conserved cysteine through the conserved F or W. D genes are given only for firm matches. Some rows mark clone size as missing; the rest say once, few, many or name a class of expanded clone.

-	17	TRBV4-2	TRBJ2-2	TRBD2	TGTGCCAGCAGCCAAGATCAAAAAGCGGGAGGGGCCGGGGAGCTGTTTTTT	CASSQDQKAGGAGELFF
-	16	TRBV7-2	TRBJ2-4	TRBD1	TGTGCCAGCAGCCCACTATCCCGGGACAGGAAAAACATTCAGTACTTC	CASSPLSRDRKNIQYF
many	14	TRBV7-8	TRBJ2-1	-	TGTGCCAGCAGCTTAGCTATGAGGGGACATGAGCAGTTCTTC	CASSLAMRGHEQFF
-	17	TRBV4-1	TRBJ1-4	-	TGCGCCAGCAGCCAAGATGTGTCGCCAGGGGCGGGCGAAAAACTGTTTTTT	CASSQDVSPGAGEKLFF
few	12	TRBV5-1	TRBJ2-1	-	TGCGCCAGCAGCTTGCTGGGTTATGAGCAGTTCTTC	CASSLLGYEQFF
-	14	TRBV4-2	TRBJ2-4	-	TGTGCCAGCAGCCAAGAAAAGCTAGACAACATTCAGTACTTC	CASSQEKLDNIQYF
many	14	TRBV12-3/TRBV12-4	TRBJ2-1	-	TGTGCCAGCAGTTTAGCGGGAGGCTCCAATGAGCAGTTCTTC	CASSLAGGSNEQFF
many	13	TRBV27	TRBJ2-7	-	TGTGCCAGCAGTTTCCGGGGGGCCCTCGAGCAGTACTTC	CASSFRGALEQYF
few	15	TRBV6-1	TRBJ2-7	-	TGTGCCAGCAGTGCCTCAGATTCTCGCCCCTACGAGCAGTACTTC	CASSASDSRPYEQYF
-	14	TRBV12-3/TRBV12-4	TRBJ2-5	-	TGTGCCAGCAGTAAACAGGGCCCCCAAGAGACCCAGTACTTC	CASSKQGPQETQYF
-	14	TRBV20-1	TRBJ1-5	TRBD1	TGCAGTGCTAGGGGGACAGAGGGCAATCAGCCCCAGCATTTT	CSARGTEGNQPQHF
-	14	TRBV6-5	TRBJ1-1	-	TGTGCCAGCAGTTACCGCGGGGGCTGGACTGAAGCTTTCTTT	CASSYRGGWTEAFF
-	15	TRBV5-4	TRBJ2-3	-	TGTGCCAGCAGCTTGGCAGAATATAGCACAGATACGCAGTATTTT	CASSLAEYSTDTQYF
many	14	TRBV5-1	TRBJ2-3	-	TGCGCCAGCAGCTTGGCCAAGAGGACAGATACGCAGTATTTT	CASSLAKRTDTQYF
-	14	TRBV5-1	TRBJ2-3	-	TGCGCCAGCGCCAGCGCAGGGGCCATAGATACGCAGTATTTT	CASASAGAIDTQYF
-	13	TRBV11-2	TRBJ2-1	-	TGTGCCAGCAGCCTAAGGACTGGCGGTGAGCAGTTCTTC	CASSLRTGGEQFF
many	15	TRBV5-1	TRBJ1-4	TRBD1	TGCGCCAGCAGCTTGGGACAGGGCAATATTGAAAAACTGTTTTTT	CASSLGQGNIEKLFF
few	16	TRBV25-1	TRBJ2-7	TRBD2	TGTGCCAGCAGTGAAAGAAGCGGGGGAGGGATCTACGAGCAGTACTTC	CASSERSGGGIYEQYF
many	15	TRBV12-3/TRBV12-4	TRBJ2-2	-	TGTGCCAGCAGTTTATCCGCTCTACACGCCGGGGAGCTGTTTTTT	CASSLSALHAGELFF
few	14	TRBV5-1	TRBJ1-5	TRBD1	TGCGCCAGCAGCTTGGGGGGACAGGGGTCGCCCCAGCATTTT	CASSLGGQGSPQHF